The 27 T cell receptor beta chains below were found in one sample sequenced in a study of T cells in Graves' hyperthyroidism and ophthalmopathy. Amplified regions were TCR beta CDR3 sequences from RNA transcripts. Carried out on the TCR CDR3, a first-round RT-PCR used the HTBI primer set. TCRdb analysed the multiplex PCR reads with MiXCR anew, one entry per CDR3 protein. The data show fewer than 700,000 distinct CDR3 sequences, with 17% seen just once and approximately 18% held by the top ten. Sequencing used blood. The receptors derive from a woman between 18 and 30 years old with Graves' ophthalmopathy.

This clonotype was detected many times. V gene TRBV2 combines with J gene TRBJ1-1; a weak D match, TRBD1 (5 bases). The CDR3 has 15 amino acids. In germline, CDR1 is SNHLY, CDR2 FYNNEI. With 6 bases removed from V and 3 bases from J, the gap between germline ends came to 17 bases. The CDR3 region is CASRRNPGVDTEAFF. CDR3 sequence (DNA): TGTGCCAGCAGACGGAACCCGGGGGTTGACACTGAAGCTTTCTTT.

The gene calls are TRBV4-2 and TRBJ2-1; 7 bases align to TRBD2. Germline assignment: CDR1 LGHNA and CDR2 YNFKEQ. CDR3 length: 16 amino acids. Trimming took 3 bases from V and 2 from J; bases not matched to a gene: 7. The CDR3: CASSHLSGVAYNEQFF. In DNA form, the CDR3 reads TGTGCCAGCAGCCACTTAAGCGGGGTAGCCTACAATGAGCAGTTCTTC.

The table lists this clonotype with many counts. V usage is TRBV24-1 and J usage is TRBJ2-1, with 7 bases identical to TRBD2. The CDR3 has 14 residues. V trimming: 5 bases; J trimming: 3 bases; junction bases outside the gene matches: 3. CDR1 is KGHDR and CDR2 is SFDVKD in the germline V gene. Written as DNA, the CDR3 is TGTGCCACCAGTGGAGGCGGGAGCTACAATGAGCAGTTCTTC. It yields the protein CATSGGGSYNEQFF.

This clonotype was recorded many times. The chain employs TRBV12-3 or TRBV12-4 and TRBJ1-4; D is undetermined. V was trimmed by 5 bases and J by 8 bases, leaving 15 bases between them. The CDR3 runs 14 residues. Here the CDR3 reads CASSVRSLREKLFF. The DNA of the CDR3 is TGTGCCAGCAGTGTACGGTCGCTTCGCGAAAAACTGTTTTTT.

At least ten counts were recorded for this clonotype. The chain links TRBV28 to TRBJ1-2; 8 positions agree with TRBD1. The CDR3 covers 13 residues. From germline, CDR1 is MDHEN and CDR2 SYDVKM. J was trimmed by 9 bases and V by 2 bases; bases with no gene match: 5. CDR3 protein: CASSLTWTGSYTF. The CDR3 DNA sequence: TGTGCCAGCAGTTTAACCTGGACAGGGAGCTACACCTTC.

This clonotype was seen repeatedly, ten times or more. V gene TRBV28 combines with J gene TRBJ2-7, with a weak D call TRBD2 (5 bases). Germline assignment: CDR1 MDHEN and CDR2 SYDVKM. This CDR3 region has 14 residues. V lost 4 bases to trimming and J lost 2 bases, with 12 bases between them. The CDR3 reads CASSSQTTAYEQYF. CDR3 nucleotides: TGTGCCAGCAGTTCCCAGACTACGGCCTACGAGCAGTACTTC.

CDR3 in amino acids: CATSSTDNLNTEAFF. CDR3 coding DNA: TGTGCCACCAGCAGCACAGACAATCTGAACACTGAAGCTTTCTTT. This chain joins TRBV15 and TRBJ1-1; the D is unclear. This CDR3 comprises 15 residues. Germline CDR1 LNHNV, CDR2 YYDKDF (reference sequence). Trimming removed 3 bases at V and 0 bases at J, with 11 bases between.

This clonotype was detected only a few times. V gene TRBV15 combines with J gene TRBJ2-7; D ambiguous. V was clipped by 1 base and J by 0 bases, with 10 bases between them. Germline CDR1 LNHNV, CDR2 YYDKDF (reference sequence). The CDR3 length is 15 residues. The CDR3 loop reads CATSRAKAYSYEQYF. CDR3 sequence (DNA): TGTGCCACCAGCAGAGCGAAAGCTTACTCCTACGAGCAGTACTTC. Based on the CDR3 plus reference TRBV15 and TRBJ2-7, the full variable domain is DAMVIQNPRYQVTQFGKPVTLSCSQTLNHNVMYWYQQKSSQAPKLLFHYYDKDFNNEADTPDNFQSRRPNTSFCFLDIRSPGLGDTAMYLCATSRAKAYSYEQYFGPGTRLTVT.

V is TRBV5-6 and J is TRBJ2-7; D remains ambiguous. CDR1 and CDR2 (germline): SGHDT, YYEEEE. The length of the CDR3 is 16 residues. The V and J ends lost 2 bases and 2 bases respectively, with 17 bases between them. The CDR3 DNA sequence: TGTGCCAGCAGCTTCCCTCCTGGCACAATGCCCTACGAGCAGTACTTC. This codes for CASSFPPGTMPYEQYF.

This clonotype was seen at least ten times. CDR3 region: CASSYSRPAMGTEAFF. The CDR3 bases are TGTGCCAGCAGTTACTCGAGACCCGCGATGGGCACTGAAGCTTTCTTT. The V and J genes are TRBV6-2 or TRBV6-3 and TRBJ1-1, with D unclear. Germline V gene data show CDR1 as MNHEY and CDR2 as SVGEGT. V lost 0 bases, J lost 4 bases, and 15 bases lay in between. The CDR3 sequence is 16 residues long.

As for this clonotype: An end of the junction differs from the germline gene, which may be a read error. This sequence joins TRBV6-1 and TRBJ2-3; D unclear. Germline CDR1 reads MNHNS; CDR2 reads SASEGT. This CDR3 has 15 amino acids. The chain's CDR3 is CAGSRWGSKGDTQYF. In DNA form, the CDR3 reads TGTGCCGGCAGCAGATGGGGATCGAAAGGGGATACGCAGTATTTT.

This clonotype showed up many times. The rearrangement joins TRBV12-3 or TRBV12-4 to TRBJ2-7; 13 positions match TRBD2. This CDR3 has 14 residues. J gave up 4 bases and V 6 bases, and 3 bases lay outside the gene matches. DNA of the CDR3: TGTGCCAGCAGGACTAGCGGGAGGTCATACGAGCAGTACTTC. It codes for CASRTSGRSYEQYF.

This clonotype occurred many times. The chain couples TRBV5-6 to TRBJ2-7; D is unresolved. Deletions cut 2 bases from V and 3 bases from J, with 9 bases between. The CDR3 runs 13 residues. In germline, CDR1 is SGHDT, CDR2 YYEEEE. CDR3 sequence (DNA): TGTGCCAGCAGCTTTACGGACGGCTACGAGCAGTACTTC. Its translation is CASSFTDGYEQYF.

On this clonotype itself: A single base separates this from a much larger clone, so it may be a read error. This likely comes from a read error, as the CDR3 has no conserved phenylalanine or tryptophan at its end. The chain employs TRBV6-4 and TRBJ2-2, with no clear D. The germline V and J ends were trimmed by 4 bases and 1 base, with 4 bases remaining between them. The germline V gene has CDR1 MRHNA and CDR2 SNTAGT. The CDR3 sequence is 13 residues long. This CDR3 reads CASSVGNTGELFS. CDR3 DNA sequence: TGTGCCAGCAGTGTGGGGAACACCGGGGAGCTGTTTTCT.

Many counts were recorded for this clonotype. The chain combines TRBV20-1 with TRBJ1-1; D unclear. Trimming pared 3 bases from V and 8 bases from J, leaving 13 bases between. The CDR3 runs to 12 residues. The germline gives CDR1 DFQATT, CDR2 SNEGSKA (reference sequence). The CDR3, as DNA: TGCAGTGCTAGGACCACTGTAGGGGAAGCTTTCTTT. This encodes CSARTTVGEAFF.

This clonotype was recorded at least ten times. The gene calls are TRBV28 and TRBJ2-4; D is undetermined. Germline-derived CDR1 and CDR2 are MDHEN and SYDVKM. Deletions cut 6 bases from V and 0 bases from J, with 12 bases between. This CDR3 is 15 amino acids long. The CDR3 loop is CASRSNTGAKNIQYF. The CDR3 DNA sequence: TGTGCCAGCAGATCCAACACGGGAGCCAAAAACATTCAGTACTTC.

This clonotype was recorded at least ten times. The V and J genes are TRBV7-2 and TRBJ1-1, with 9 bases lining up with TRBD1. Looked up from germline, CDR1 is SGHTA and CDR2 is FQGNSA. Trimming removed 3 bases from V and 5 bases from J; junction bases left unmatched: 16. The CDR3 extends over 18 amino acids. CDR3 sequence: CASSLGGYLQGARTEAFF. CDR3 nucleotides: TGTGCCAGCAGCTTGGGCGGATACCTACAGGGGGCGAGGACTGAAGCTTTCTTT.

This clonotype was observed at least ten times. The chain has TRBV7-2 and TRBJ1-1, with 7 bases lining up with TRBD1. This CDR3 is 15 amino acids long. Per the germline V gene, CDR1 is SGHTA and CDR2 is FQGNSA. The trim removed 5 bases at V and 3 bases at J, leaving 9 bases unmatched. The CDR3 DNA is TGTGCCAGCAGCCTCCCGGGAAGGGGGCACACTGAAGCTTTCTTT. This sequence encodes CASSLPGRGHTEAFF.

The chain couples TRBV19 to TRBJ1-1, with 9 bases that match TRBD1. V dropped 2 bases and J dropped 3; count of bases not matched to a gene: 7. The V gene's germline CDR1 is LNHDA and CDR2 SQIVND (reference sequence). The CDR3 is 16 residues long. The CDR3 nucleotides are TGTGCCAGTAGTATAAATACAGGGGGCGCGTACACTGAAGCTTTCTTT. It yields the protein CASSINTGGAYTEAFF.

This clonotype has only a few counts. This chain joins TRBV5-1 and TRBJ2-5; 7 positions agree with TRBD2. V lost 5 bases, J lost 1 base, and 8 bases stayed unmatched. The CDR3 is 15 residues long. CDR1 and CDR2 from the germline V gene are SGHRS and YFSETQ. The CDR3 is CASSQSGAIQETQYF. CDR3 sequence (DNA): TGCGCCAGCAGTCAAAGCGGGGCCATCCAAGAGACCCAGTACTTC.

At least ten counts were recorded for this clonotype. The chain uses TRBV5-8 and TRBJ2-7; 7 bases fit TRBD1. The V and J ends lost 3 bases and 3 bases, in that order; junction bases with no gene match: 6. There are 14 residues in the CDR3. CDR1 is SGHTS, CDR2 YDEGEE, per germline. In nucleotides, the CDR3 is TGTGCCAGCAGCTACGGGGACAGAAGCTACGAGCAGTACTTC. Translating gives CASSYGDRSYEQYF.

This clonotype was detected many times. The chain uses TRBV11-3 and TRBJ2-1, with TRBD2 as a possible D gene (6 bases). V lost 1 base and J 2 bases, leaving 15 bases between the germline ends. CDR1 is SGHNT and CDR2 is YENEEA in the germline V gene. This CDR3 has 17 residues. The CDR3 loop reads CASSLASAEGPYNEQFF. The CDR3 DNA follows: TGTGCCAGCAGCTTAGCTTCGGCGGAGGGGCCCTACAATGAGCAGTTCTTC.

At least ten counts were recorded for this clonotype. The chain links TRBV28 to TRBJ1-1; D perhaps matches TRBD1 (5 bases). The germline V gene encodes CDR1 MDHEN and CDR2 SYDVKM. Trimming shortened V by 3 bases and J by 1 base, and 9 bases separated the two germline ends. This CDR3 is built from 14 residues. In nucleotides, the CDR3 is TGTGCCAGCAGTTTGAGGACACCGAACACTGAAGCTTTCTTT. Amino acids: CASSLRTPNTEAFF.

V gene TRBV27 combines with J gene TRBJ1-5; a possible D gene is TRBD1 (5 bases). The CDR3 is made up of 14 amino acids. The germline V gene encodes CDR1 MNHEY and CDR2 SMNVEV (reference sequence). Trimming removed 3 bases from V and 1 base from J, with 7 bases in between. The CDR3 is CASSFAGSNQPQHF. The CDR3 bases are TGTGCCAGCAGTTTCGCAGGGAGCAATCAGCCCCAGCATTTT.

This clonotype has ten or more counts. This chain links TRBV27 with TRBJ1-5; 7 bases map to TRBD1. The CDR3 spans 18 residues. J lost 0 bases, V lost 0 bases, and 8 bases had no gene match. Germline V gives CDR1 MNHEY, CDR2 SMNVEV (reference sequence). DNA for the CDR3: TGTGCCAGCAGTTTATCAGGTGGGACAGCTGCTAGCAATCAGCCCCAGCATTTT. Amino acids: CASSLSGGTAASNQPQHF.

On this clonotype itself: A read error may be the cause here, since a much bigger clone is one base away. This chain connects TRBV3-1 to TRBJ2-5; no firm D call. This CDR3 contains 15 residues. Per the germline V gene, CDR1 is LGHDT and CDR2 is YNNKEL (reference sequence). The CDR3 here is CASSQLGRSQEAQYF. CDR3 DNA sequence: TGTGCCAGCAGCCAACTGGGCAGAAGCCAAGAGGCCCAGTACTTC.

The chain has TRBV19 and TRBJ1-1; D is uncertain. The germline CDR1 and CDR2 sequences are LNHDA and SQIVND (reference sequence). Between the trimmed V and J ends, which lost 5 bases and 7 bases, there was a span of 14 bases. This CDR3 contains 13 residues. CDR3 region: CASSRDVESEAFF. In DNA, the CDR3 is TGTGCCAGTAGTCGGGATGTGGAAAGTGAAGCTTTCTTT.